This TCR beta chain comes out of a study of tumor-infiltrating lymphocytes in primary liver carcinoma. Study as a whole: Spanning 30 to 69 years of age, the patients were men and women.

Co-extraction yielded RNA and DNA from approximately 20-30 mg of unsorted bulk tissue. As regards this clonotype: The conserved final phenylalanine or tryptophan is absent from the CDR3, which likely points to a read error. The DNA is omitted, as the CDR3 cannot be located on it reliably, and the CDR3 follows TCRdb's listing.

The CDR3 comprises 13 residues, both ends counted. CDR1 SGHNT and CDR2 YENEEA come from the germline V gene. TCR beta cDNA was prepared out of about 510 ng total RNA by means of a constant-region primer. ARM-PCR, slightly modified, supplied the TCR beta libraries through three nested multiplex PCR rounds. Researchers ran the first two PCR rounds for ten to eleven cycles each with TRBV1-TRBV30 forward primers and a C-beta reverse primer. TCRdb called the multiplex PCR reads again in MiXCR, with one record for every CDR3 protein. The sample consists of roughly 190,000 distinct CDR3 sequences, 70% to 90% of them appearing once.

The chain employs TRBV11-3 and TRBJ2-1; the D segment call TRBD2 is taken from the table without a DNA check. The specimen sequenced was tumor tissue from primary liver carcinoma. The origin of this receptor is a man between 40 and 49 years old with primary liver carcinoma and hepatitis B virus infection. The CDR3 loop reads CTSSPLTMDEQLL.